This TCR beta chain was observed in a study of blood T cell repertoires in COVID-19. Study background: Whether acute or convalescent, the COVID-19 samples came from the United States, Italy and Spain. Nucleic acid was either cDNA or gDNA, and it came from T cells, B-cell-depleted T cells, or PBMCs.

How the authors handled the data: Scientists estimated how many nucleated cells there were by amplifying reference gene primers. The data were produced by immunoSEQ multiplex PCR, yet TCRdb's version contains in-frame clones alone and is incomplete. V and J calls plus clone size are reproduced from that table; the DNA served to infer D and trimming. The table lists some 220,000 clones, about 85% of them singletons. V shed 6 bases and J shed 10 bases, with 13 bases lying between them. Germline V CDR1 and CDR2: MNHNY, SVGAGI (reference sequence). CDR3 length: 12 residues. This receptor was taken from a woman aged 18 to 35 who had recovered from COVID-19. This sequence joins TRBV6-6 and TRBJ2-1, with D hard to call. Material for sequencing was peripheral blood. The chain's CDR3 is CASSFTRPEQFF. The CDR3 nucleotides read TGTGCCAGCAGCTTCACCAGGCCAGAGCAGTTCTTC.